This record covers a single T cell receptor beta chain. Its antigen is still unknown. The data originate from a study of cytomegalovirus exposure and HLA in healthy donors. About the research overall: The study's early data release held about 85 million unique TCRs from HLA-typed donors. Regarding the study as a whole: Highly shared variants forming one cluster were likely a sequencing artifact. In an earlier analysis, in some 500 donors, most V segments appeared productive either ~90% or ~30% of the time.

The CDR3 totals 15 residues. V was trimmed by 8 bases and J by 2 bases, leaving 19 bases between them. Germline CDR1 SNHLY, CDR2 FYNNEI. Primers included in the PCR were 60 Vbeta and 13 Jbeta primers. Some clones are missing from TCRdb's copy, which holds only in-frame ones; the method was immunoSEQ multiplex PCR. In the table there are fewer than 120,000 clones, around 86% of which are singletons. The genes are TRBV2 and TRBJ2-7; D is unresolved. The sequence derives from a man aged 35 to 55 in good health and CMV-seronegative. The sequenced sample consisted of PBMCs. The CDR3 loop is CASGTVEILTYEQYF. CDR3 in DNA: TGTGCCAGCGGTACGGTTGAAATCCTTACCTACGAGCAGTACTTC.